The entry below gives a single T cell receptor beta chain sequence along with its context. This specimen belongs to a study of blood T cell repertoires in COVID-19. Background on the study: The United States, Italy and Spain provided the acute and convalescent COVID-19 samples. From T cells, B-cell-depleted T cells, or PBMCs came the material, which was cDNA or gDNA.

V was clipped by 3 bases and J by 1 base; unmatched bases: 3. Germline values: CDR1 ENHRY, CDR2 SYGVKD. The CDR3 contains 15 residues. Per the original data handling: Reference gene primer amplification in the assay estimated nucleated cell counts. The protocol was immunoSEQ multiplex PCR, while the TCRdb copy is restricted to in-frame clones and leaves out a portion. D and trimming were read from the DNA, whereas the V and J calls and clone size are those reported in that table. Of more than 400,000 clones in the sample, approximately 85% were seen once. The receptor was derived from a human donor in a cohort sampled during active COVID-19. The rearrangement uses TRBV10-3 and TRBJ2-5; 9 bases fit TRBD2. The sample comprised peripheral blood. CDR3 amino acids: CAISEGSGSQETQYF. CDR3 DNA: TGTGCCATCAGTGAAGGTAGCGGGAGCCAAGAGACCCAGTACTTC.